The clone carrying this TCR beta chain was counted only a few times. This sample was taken from a study of T cell repertoires in MIS-A myocarditis. TCRdb's table, derived via immunoSEQ multiplex PCR, lists solely in-frame clones and lacks some. The sample lists about 10,000 clones, roughly four fifths occurring once. The CDR3 totals 15 residues. Germline CDR1 SGHAT, CDR2 FQNNGV. Trimming removed 3 bases at V and 5 bases at J, with 13 bases between. V and J are TRBV11-2 and TRBJ2-2; possible D gene TRBD2, 8 bases. The receptor comes from a man aged 18 to 30 with fulminant myocarditis from multisystem inflammatory syndrome in adults (MIS-A) after COVID-19. Sequencing used right ventricle heart tissue obtained at autopsy. CDR3 nucleotides: TGTGCCAGCAGCTTTAGCGGGACAGAGACCGGGGAGCTGTTTTTT. This encodes CASSFSGTETGELFF.